The T cell receptor (beta chain) under discussion was sequenced for a study of siplizumab effects on memory and regulatory T cells. Study observations and caveats: There was no confirmation of the suppressive function of proliferating Tregs from siplizumab cultures. Siplizumab produced a significant drop in alloreactive sequences attributable to unstimulated CD4+ memory cells.

CDR3 length: 12 amino acids. CDR1 and CDR2 from the germline V gene are SGHTS and YDEGEE. The ends were cut back, 0 bases at V and 4 bases at J, with 2 bases in the middle. Notes on this clone: Its target is not known.

Repertoires were generated with immunoSEQ multiplex PCR, while TCRdb's copy carries only in-frame clones and drops some. The sample lists tens of thousands of clones, approximately 93% occurring once. The chain joins TRBV5-8 to TRBJ1-3, with unresolved D. Material: CD8+ T cells sorted from blood. This TCR derives from a human donor in good health. The CDR3 loop reads CASSLVGNTIYF. The CDR3 region has the DNA TGTGCCAGCAGCTTGGTCGGAAACACCATATATTTT.